One T cell receptor (beta chain) is described in this entry. The target antigen is unknown. PCR was performed using 60 Vbeta and 13 Jbeta primers. Measured with immunoSEQ multiplex PCR; TCRdb has only the in-frame clones, and not every one. The sample has tens of thousands of clones; roughly 73% are singletons. This sample stems from a study of cytomegalovirus exposure and HLA in healthy donors. Germline values: CDR1 GTSNPN, CDR2 SVGIG (reference sequence). The CDR3 is 15 residues long. V was clipped by 2 bases and J by 4 bases, with 15 bases between them. Study observations and caveats: The CMV antigen specificity of a few CMV-associated chains was confirmed through in vitro analysis.

V is TRBV30 and J is TRBJ1-5; D unresolved. Material for sequencing was PBMCs. This sequence originates from a male donor in good health and CMV-seropositive. The CDR3 DNA sequence: TGTGCCTGGAGTCCTTCGGGGTTGAGAAATCAGCCCCAGCATTTT. Encoded protein: CAWSPSGLRNQPQHF.